This T cell receptor beta chain was retrieved from a study of blood T cells in healthy people across ages. The table lists this clonotype with a few counts. Antigen specificity is unknown. Primed by a sample-barcoded 5' primer and a J-beta primer mix, a second PCR proceeded for 7 to 11 cycles. Every cDNA molecule carried a tag from a template-switch adaptor bearing 12 random nucleotides. TCRdb re-derived calls from the 5' RACE reads in MiXCR, one entry per CDR3 protein. The repertoire holds 1.5 million or so distinct CDR3 sequences, with approximately 43% as singletons. General observations from the study: Researchers said unsorted PBMCs prevented a conclusive naive versus antigen-experienced comparison. Among long-lived donors, naive CD4+ cells were more numerous and diversity higher than in aged donors.

Aged about 6 to 100, donors were systemically healthy Caucasians from Russia. The sequencing input was blood. This receptor was obtained from a woman between 18 and 29 years old in good health.

Here the CDR3 DNA reads TGCGCCAGCAGCTCCGCCACACACTACAATGAGCAGTTCTTC. Residues: CASSSATHYNEQFF. This chain uses TRBV5-1 with TRBJ2-1; D remains unclear. CDR3 length equals 14 residues. Trimming shortened V by 3 bases and J by 3 bases, and 10 bases separated the two germline ends. Germline CDR1 SGHRS, CDR2 YFSETQ.